These 17 T cell receptor beta chains share one sample of origin, sequenced in a study of T cells after yellow fever vaccination (dated by TCRdb to about 2019). Library prep was done by 5' RACE. Sequencer: Illumina HiSeq 2500. TCRdb reworked the public reads: Q25 trimming with fastp, MiXCR clone assembly, productive beta chains retained. CDR3 protein sequences are deduplicated, and each keeps its most common genes and DNA. Here the sample has approximately 150,000 distinct CDR3 sequences; approximately 6.2% occur a single time. About 2.8% of the sample goes to the ten largest clones. Interpreted using the paper, the treatment or condition label stands for: live attenuated yellow fever vaccine strain. Sequencing used CD4+ T cells sorted from PBMCs, obtained on the day of the first yellow fever vaccination. The receptors shown here come from a young man who received the YFV17D yellow fever vaccine.

In this sample, this clonotype turned up a few times. This rearrangement joins TRBV5-1 to TRBJ1-6; 8 nucleotides align to TRBD1. Germline assignment: CDR1 SGHRS and CDR2 YFSETQ. V was clipped by 3 bases and J by 5 bases; unmatched bases: 4. CDR3 length: 15 amino acids. The CDR3 DNA reads as TGCGCCAGCAGCTCCCAGGGGGCTAATAATTCACCCCTCCACTTT. This gives the protein CASSSQGANNSPLHF. The full variable domain, rest sourced from reference TRBV5-1 and TRBJ1-6, is KAGVTQTPRYLIKTRGQQVTLSCSPISGHRSVSWYQQTPGQGLQFLFEYFSETQRNKGNFPGRFSGRQFSNSRSEMNVSTLELGDSALYLCASSSQGANNSPLHFGNGTRLTVT.

This clonotype was detected a few times. This rearrangement joins TRBV20-1 to TRBJ1-4; 8 bases map to TRBD1. The CDR3 length is 13 residues. V shed 6 bases and J 8 bases; nucleotides not matched to a gene: 8. CDR1 and CDR2 (germline): DFQATT, SNEGSKA (reference sequence). This CDR3 reads CSARTGIEEKLFF. Here the CDR3 DNA reads TGCAGTGCGAGGACAGGGATAGAGGAAAAACTGTTTTTT.

This clonotype was seen only a few times. The gene calls are TRBV25-1 and TRBJ2-3, with 8 bases matching TRBD2. The CDR3 is made up of 16 amino acids. J lost 6 bases, V lost 4 bases, and 12 bases had no gene match. Germline-derived CDR1 and CDR2 are MGHDK and SYGVNS. The CDR3 nucleotides are TGTGCCAGCAGTGGAGGTAGCGGGGTTAGGTTCGATACGCAGTATTTT. Translated: CASSGGSGVRFDTQYF.

As regards this clonotype: With a much larger clone just one base away, this may be a read error. This sequence joins TRBV5-6 and TRBJ2-4, with a weak D call TRBD1 (7 bases). CDR3 size: 14 residues. Germline V gene sequence: CDR1 SGHDT, CDR2 YYEEEE. Trimming took off 2 bases at V and 9 bases at J, with 15 bases between the two ends. The CDR3: CASSLRQGGVIQYF. The CDR3 region has the DNA TGTGCCAGCAGCTTAAGACAGGGAGGCGTCATTCAGTACTTC.

This clonotype has ten or more counts. The chain joins TRBV29-1 to TRBJ1-2; D perhaps matches TRBD1 (5 bases). V was cut by 4 bases and J by 4 bases, with 10 bases left in between. There are 12 residues in the CDR3. Germline V lookup: CDR1 SQVTM, CDR2 ANQGSEA. The DNA of the CDR3 is TGCAGCGTTGGCGGGGGAACCTATGGCTACACCTTC. Its translation: CSVGGGTYGYTF.

This clonotype showed up many times. The chain employs TRBV6-5 and TRBJ1-6, with D hard to call. Trimming stripped 2 bases from V and 7 bases from J, with 9 bases between. Germline CDR1 reads MNHEY; CDR2 reads SVGAGI. The CDR3 length is 14 residues. This CDR3 is CASSYGRMNSPLHF. The CDR3 DNA sequence: TGTGCCAGCAGTTACGGACGGATGAATTCACCCCTCCACTTT.

V usage is TRBV10-3 and J usage is TRBJ2-5; 8 bases align to TRBD1. The V gene end was trimmed by 2 bases and the J gene end by 5 bases; junction bases not matched to a gene: 10. Germline CDR1 is ENHRY and CDR2 is SYGVKD. The CDR3 spans 16 residues. CDR3 sequence reads: CAISEQGAGGRETQYF. For the CDR3, the DNA is TGTGCCATCAGTGAGCAGGGGGCAGGGGGACGGGAGACCCAGTACTTC.

This clonotype was picked up many times. V usage is TRBV6-5 and J usage is TRBJ1-2; tentative D call: TRBD1 (6 bases). The CDR3 extends over 13 amino acids. CDR1 MNHEY and CDR2 SVGAGI come from the germline V gene. Deletions cut 5 bases from V and 5 bases from J, with 12 bases between. The chain's CDR3 is CASSRQARYGYTF. CDR3 nucleotides: TGTGCCAGCAGTCGACAGGCCCGTTATGGCTACACCTTC.

The table lists this clonotype with a count of one. V and J are TRBV11-1 and TRBJ1-2, with D uncertain. The V end lost 7 bases, the J end lost 0 bases, and 9 bases lay between the germline ends. CDR3 length: 13 residues. CDR1 and CDR2 from the germline V gene are SGHAT and FQDESV (reference sequence). The CDR3 nucleotides are TGTGCCAGCATCTTCACAACTAACTATGGCTACACCTTC. Amino acids: CASIFTTNYGYTF.

Ten or more counts support this clonotype. The chain joins TRBV7-2 to TRBJ2-1; 10 bases are a match to TRBD2. Germline CDR1 and CDR2: SGHTA and FQGNSA. CDR3 length: 16 amino acids. The V and J ends lost 5 bases and 6 bases, in that order; junction bases with no gene match: 10. This chain's CDR3 is CASSMPAGLATNEQFF. The DNA for the CDR3 is TGTGCCAGCAGCATGCCGGCGGGACTAGCGACCAATGAGCAGTTCTTC.

The CDR3 DNA is TGTGCCAGTCGCCCGGGCAGCCTGAATGAGCAGTTCTTC. Its protein product is CASRPGSLNEQFF. The gene calls are TRBV12-3 or TRBV12-4 and TRBJ2-1; D is ambiguous. Trimming cost V 9 bases and J 7 bases, with 16 bases left between them. The CDR3 length is 13 residues.

The chain couples TRBV7-2 to TRBJ1-1; D remains ambiguous. The CDR3 runs 13 residues. Germline V gene sequence: CDR1 SGHTA, CDR2 FQGNSA. V lost 2 bases and J 9 bases, leaving 13 bases between the germline ends. The CDR3 DNA is TGTGCCAGCAGCTTACTTGAGGAAGCTCAAGCTTTCTTT. The encoded protein is CASSLLEEAQAFF.

In its sample, this clonotype was seen a few times. The CDR3 sequence: CASSPTVGPVLATGELFF. In nucleotides, the CDR3 is TGTGCCAGCAGCCCGACCGTGGGCCCCGTACTAGCCACCGGGGAGCTGTTTTTT. The chain combines TRBV14 with TRBJ2-2; possible D gene TRBD2, 6 bases. CDR1 is SGHDN, CDR2 FVKESK, per germline. Trimming left V 4 bases short and J 4 bases short, with 22 bases between. There are 18 residues in the CDR3.

In this sample, this clonotype turned up many times. The chain links TRBV24-1 to TRBJ2-3; D not certain. Germline CDR1 and CDR2: KGHDR and SFDVKD. The CDR3 spans 15 residues. Trimming pared 4 bases from V and 7 bases from J, leaving 17 bases between. Here the CDR3 DNA reads TGTGCCACCAGTGACTCGCGATCAGTAGCCTATACGCAGTATTTT. This translates into CATSDSRSVAYTQYF.

This clonotype was detected ten times or more. The gene calls are TRBV7-9 and TRBJ2-1; D might be TRBD2 (5 bases). V lost 3 bases and J lost 5, with 8 bases in between. CDR3 size: 13 residues. In germline, CDR1 is SEHNR, CDR2 FQNEAQ (reference sequence). The CDR3 region is CASSFRGHNEQFF. Written as DNA, the CDR3 is TGTGCCAGCAGCTTCCGGGGTCACAATGAGCAGTTCTTC.

This clonotype appeared many times. This chain connects TRBV5-1 to TRBJ1-1; D may be TRBD1 (5 bases). Per germline, CDR1 SGHRS and CDR2 YFSETQ. The length of the CDR3 is 15 residues. Trimming took off 1 base at V and 5 bases at J, with 15 bases between the two ends. CDR3 nucleotide sequence: TGCGCCAGCAGCTTGCTCGGCCAGGGCGGGACTGAAGCTTTCTTT. Translated: CASSLLGQGGTEAFF.

This clonotype was detected many times. The chain employs TRBV24-1 and TRBJ2-3; TRBD2 matches 15 bases. Germline CDR1 is KGHDR and CDR2 is SFDVKD. Trimming at V came to 4 bases and at J to 4 bases, leaving 5 bases not matched to a gene. This CDR3 spans 17 amino acids. This CDR3 reads CATSDRTSGGVPDTQYF. The CDR3 region has the DNA TGTGCCACCAGTGACCGGACTAGCGGGGGGGTTCCAGATACGCAGTATTTT.